These T cell receptor beta chains were read from a single sample in a study of beta chain features in type 1 diabetes. TCRdb keeps only in-frame clones here, not all; method: immunoSEQ multiplex PCR. The sample contains approximately 600,000 clones, over 10% of which appear only once. The sequenced material came from naive CD4+ T cells from blood. These TCRs come from a man aged 30-40 years with type 1 diabetes. Each CDR3 is given with its conserved first and last residue. The order of the fields is clone size, V gene, D gene, J gene, CDR3 DNA, CDR3 protein. D genes are given only for firm matches. The listing skips clone size in some rows; elsewhere it reads once, few, many or a size class.

NA	TRBV5-6	NA	TRBJ1-5	TGTGCCAGCAGCTCTGGGACGGGGCCTTTTCCCCAGCATTTT	CASSSGTGPFPQHF
NA	TRBV7-2	NA	TRBJ1-2	TGTGCCAGCAGCGACAGGATCTATGGCTACACCTTC	CASSDRIYGYTF
few	TRBV30	TRBD1	TRBJ1-4	TGTGCCTGGAGTCGACAGGGAGCAACTAATGAAAAACTGTTTTTT	CAWSRQGATNEKLFF
NA	TRBV5-1	TRBD1	TRBJ1-1	TGCGCCAGCAGCCAGGGACAGGGTGGCACTGAAGCTTTCTTT	CASSQGQGGTEAFF
few	TRBV2	NA	TRBJ2-1	TGTGCCAGCAGTGAGCTAGCGAACTCCTACAATGAGCAGTTCTTC	CASSELANSYNEQFF
NA	TRBV27	TRBD1	TRBJ2-5	TGTGCCAGCAGTTCCTTGGGACAGACTCAAGAGACCCAGTACTTC	CASSSLGQTQETQYF
few	TRBV4-3	NA	TRBJ1-3	TGCGCCAGCAGCCAAGATCGACAGGCTGGAAACACCATATATTTT	CASSQDRQAGNTIYF
NA	TRBV7-2	NA	TRBJ1-2	TGTGCCAGCAGCTTAACAGGCTGGACATATGGCTACACCTTC	CASSLTGWTYGYTF
NA	TRBV4-2	NA	TRBJ2-7	TGTGCCAGCAGCCAAGTGGCAGAGATAAACTCCTACGAGCAGTACTTC	CASSQVAEINSYEQYF
NA	TRBV9	TRBD2	TRBJ2-2	TGTGCCAGCAGCATAACACCGGGACTAGGTGGAACCGGGGAGCTGTTTTTT	CASSITPGLGGTGELFF
few	TRBV5-4	TRBD1	TRBJ2-3	TGTGCCAGCAGCTTTCGACAGGGGGCTTCAGATACGCAGTATTTT	CASSFRQGASDTQYF
NA	TRBV18	NA	TRBJ1-1	TGTGCCAGCTCACCCTCAGGAGTGAACACTGAAGCTTTCTTT	CASSPSGVNTEAFF
NA	TRBV6-5	NA	TRBJ2-7	TGTGCCAGCAGTCCAGGGGTGCTGTACGAGCAGTACTTC	CASSPGVLYEQYF
NA	TRBV2	NA	TRBJ1-2	TGTGCCAGCCGCGCAGAAATGAACTATGGCTACACCTTC	CASRAEMNYGYTF
NA	TRBV18	TRBD1	TRBJ2-1	TGTGCCAGCTCACCCGACAGGGGTAATGAGCAGTTCTTC	CASSPDRGNEQFF
few	TRBV6-1	NA	TRBJ1-6	TGTGCCAGCAGTGAAGAGGGGACAAGGTCCCCCCTCCACTTT	CASSEEGTRSPLHF
few	TRBV19	TRBD1	TRBJ1-5	TGTGCCAGTAGTAACTGGACAGGGTACTATCAGCCCCAGCATTTT	CASSNWTGYYQPQHF
few	TRBV5-1	TRBD1	TRBJ2-5	TGCGCCAGCAGCCGGACAGGAGACAGGGAGACCCAGTACTTC	CASSRTGDRETQYF
few	TRBV7-8	NA	TRBJ1-5	TGTGCCAGCAGCGCAGCCGGGACGTCAGCCGATGCCCAGCATTTT	CASSAAGTSADAQHF
few	TRBV7-2	TRBD1	TRBJ2-2	TGTGCCAGCAGCTGGGGACAGGGCACCGGGGAGCTGTTTTTT	CASSWGQGTGELFF
NA	TRBV6-5	TRBD1	TRBJ2-7	TGTGCCAGCAGTAGGGGACAGCCGAACTACGAGCAGTACTTC	CASSRGQPNYEQYF
NA	TRBV11-2	TRBD1	TRBJ1-6	TGTGCCAGCAGCGCCCGGACAGGGGAAAATTCACCCCTCCACTTT	CASSARTGENSPLHF
few	TRBV19	NA	TRBJ1-2	TGTGCCAGTAGGTTGGGCGAGCTCTATGGCTACACCTTC	CASRLGELYGYTF
few	TRBV6-5	NA	TRBJ1-6	TGTGCCAGCGGAATGCAGAGGGGATCACCCCTCCACTTT	CASGMQRGSPLHF
NA	TRBV13	NA	TRBJ1-1	TGTGCCAGCAGCACATTCCGGGACATCATAGGGAACACTGAAGCTTTCTTT	CASSTFRDIIGNTEAFF
NA	TRBV29-1	TRBD1	TRBJ1-2	TGCAGCGTTGGGGACAGGGTTTTAGTCGGCTACACCTTC	CSVGDRVLVGYTF
few	TRBV18	NA	TRBJ2-7	TGTGCCAGCTCACCACCGGAGGGGTTCTACGAGCAGTACTTC	CASSPPEGFYEQYF
NA	TRBV18	TRBD1	TRBJ1-3	TGTGCCAGCTCGACCGGGACAGGGGGTTCTGGAAACACCATATATTTT	CASSTGTGGSGNTIYF